A selection of T cell receptor beta chains follows, all from one sample in a study of identical twins. TCRdb analysed the 5' RACE reads with MiXCR anew, one entry per CDR3 protein. Of nearly 650,000 distinct CDR3 sequences in the sample, under 8.5% are singletons; the top ten hold 1.6%. These sequences were also reported in another study, on yellow fever vaccine responses in identical twins.

Sequenced input: PBMCs. The source is a woman younger than 35 in good health. Each CDR3 is given with its conserved first and last residue. A D gene is named only where the DNA matches it firmly.

J: TRBJ2-3
D: TRBD2
V: TRBV27
CDR3: CASSFPAGPYPDTQYF

J: TRBJ2-5
D: .
V: TRBV28
CDR3: CASSPQWGVRYF

J: TRBJ1-1
D: .
V: TRBV5-5
CDR3: CASRPGGGRTNTEAFF

J: TRBJ1-1
D: .
V: TRBV12-3/TRBV12-4
CDR3: CASSLANRDTEAFF

J: TRBJ1-5
D: .
V: TRBV19
CDR3: CASNIDNQPQHF

J: TRBJ1-5
D: .
V: TRBV12-3/TRBV12-4
CDR3: CASSLVGAGVAQPQHF

J: TRBJ2-2
D: .
V: TRBV3-1
CDR3: CASSQEGPGVTGELFF

J: TRBJ1-1
D: .
V: TRBV5-5
CDR3: CASSSTTGSDTEAFF

J: TRBJ1-2
D: .
V: TRBV7-9
CDR3: CASSSGTTFGYTF

J: TRBJ1-2
D: .
V: TRBV29-1
CDR3: CSVERVSSYGYTF

J: TRBJ2-3
D: .
V: TRBV4-1
CDR3: CASSYPQGSADTQYF

J: TRBJ1-5
D: TRBD1
V: TRBV6-1
CDR3: CASSRQGGPNQPQHF

J: TRBJ1-1
D: .
V: TRBV3-1
CDR3: CATSAGGAYTEAFF

J: TRBJ1-5
D: TRBD1
V: TRBV10-2
CDR3: CASSESAGTGGLSNQPQHF

J: TRBJ2-1
D: TRBD2
V: TRBV20-1
CDR3: CSARDLPSGGASYNEQFF

J: TRBJ2-1
D: .
V: TRBV4-2
CDR3: CASSQAVDEQFF

J: TRBJ2-1
D: .
V: TRBV21-1
CDR3: CASSKVVTGVYNEQFF

J: TRBJ2-2
D: .
V: TRBV15
CDR3: CATSRVWGRGLTGELFF

J: TRBJ2-7
D: .
V: TRBV29-1
CDR3: CSAAQGELYEQYF

J: TRBJ2-2
D: .
V: TRBV12-3/TRBV12-4
CDR3: CASSLRAAGGELFF

J: TRBJ2-5
D: TRBD1
V: TRBV6-5
CDR3: CASSVLSDRGQETQYF

J: TRBJ2-2
D: TRBD1
V: TRBV6-5
CDR3: CASSYRQGGGELFF

J: TRBJ2-1
D: .
V: TRBV12-3/TRBV12-4
CDR3: CASSLGGGRPYNEQFF

J: TRBJ2-3
D: TRBD1
V: TRBV11-2
CDR3: CASSLWAGGKDTQYF

J: TRBJ2-3
D: TRBD2
V: TRBV7-2
CDR3: CASSFGTSYTDTQYF

J: TRBJ2-1
D: TRBD2
V: TRBV5-6
CDR3: CASSFGLAGNNEQFF

J: TRBJ1-6
D: .
V: TRBV6-5
CDR3: CASSYGPWDEGSPLHF

J: TRBJ2-1
D: .
V: TRBV12-3/TRBV12-4
CDR3: CASIKPEESYNEQFF

J: TRBJ2-3
D: .
V: TRBV2
CDR3: CASSGPFGQSTDTQYF

J: TRBJ1-5
D: .
V: TRBV28
CDR3: CASSSFIEASDQPQHF

J: TRBJ2-1
D: .
V: TRBV5-1
CDR3: CASSRKLAYSDNEQFF

J: TRBJ2-1
D: .
V: TRBV6-1
CDR3: CASSLGTPQTHEQFF

J: TRBJ2-2
D: TRBD2
V: TRBV3-1
CDR3: CASSPYGPGGTGELFF

J: TRBJ1-4
D: .
V: TRBV12-3/TRBV12-4
CDR3: CARGPNSNEKLFF

J: TRBJ2-5
D: TRBD1
V: TRBV29-1
CDR3: CSVGTGGNGETQYF

J: TRBJ2-3
D: .
V: TRBV3-1
CDR3: CASSQDSESTDTQYF